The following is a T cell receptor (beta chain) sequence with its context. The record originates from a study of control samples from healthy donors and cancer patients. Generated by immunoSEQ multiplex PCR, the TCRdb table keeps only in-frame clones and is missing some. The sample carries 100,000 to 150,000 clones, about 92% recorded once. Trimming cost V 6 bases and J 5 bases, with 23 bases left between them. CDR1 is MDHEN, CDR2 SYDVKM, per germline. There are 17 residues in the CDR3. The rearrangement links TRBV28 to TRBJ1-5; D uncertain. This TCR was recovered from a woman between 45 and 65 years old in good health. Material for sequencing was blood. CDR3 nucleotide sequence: TGTGCCAGCAGCCCCGTCGGCAGCGTATCTTCGGATCAGCCCCAGCATTTT. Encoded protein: CASSPVGSVSSDQPQHF.